This TCR beta chain was recovered during a study of identical twins. Findings of the study overall: Within cord blood, abundant beta clonotypes carried fewer insertions, but memory repertoires showed no such trend. The authors noted that invariant MAIT and iNKT cells could partly confound zero-insertion analyses. Sequences that were beta out-of-frame showed weaker excess twin sharing.

A universal primer site was added by template switching, and unique molecular identifiers were carried by the cDNA. TCRdb analysed the 5' RACE reads with MiXCR anew, one entry per CDR3 protein. The table lists approximately 1.8 million distinct CDR3 sequences, less than 35% of them singletons. The length of the CDR3 is 16 residues. Germline CDR1 SGHVS, CDR2 FNYEAQ. With 2 bases removed from V and 1 base from J, the gap between germline ends came to 12 bases. As regards this clonotype: As yet, its antigen is unknown. A much more abundant neighbour one base away suggests this may be a read error.

Sample: cord blood. The V and J genes are TRBV7-6 and TRBJ2-4; D gene unclear. The TCR originated in a newborn girl in good health. CDR3 nucleotide sequence: TGTGCCAGCAGCTTAAGTCCCTCCGGGGCCAAAAACATTCAGTACTTC. Residues: CASSLSPSGAKNIQYF.